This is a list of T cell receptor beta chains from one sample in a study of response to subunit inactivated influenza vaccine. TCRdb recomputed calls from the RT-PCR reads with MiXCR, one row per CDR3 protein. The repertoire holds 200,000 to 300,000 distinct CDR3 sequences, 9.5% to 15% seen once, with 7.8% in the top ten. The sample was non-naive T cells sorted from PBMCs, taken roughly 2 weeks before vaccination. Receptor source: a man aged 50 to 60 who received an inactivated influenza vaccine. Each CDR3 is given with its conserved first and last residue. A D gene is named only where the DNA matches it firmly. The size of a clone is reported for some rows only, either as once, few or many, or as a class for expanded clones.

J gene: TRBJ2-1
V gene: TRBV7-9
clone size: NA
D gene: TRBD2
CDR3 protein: CASSLDLGSGGNEQFF
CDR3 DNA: TGTGCCAGCAGCTTAGACCTGGGTAGCGGGGGGAATGAGCAGTTCTTC

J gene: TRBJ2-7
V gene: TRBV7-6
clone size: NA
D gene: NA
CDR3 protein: CASSLVRGDEQYF
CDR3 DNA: TGTGCCAGCAGCTTAGTACGGGGCGACGAGCAGTACTTC

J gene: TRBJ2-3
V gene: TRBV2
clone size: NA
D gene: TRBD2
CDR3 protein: CASSVGGGPLTDTQYF
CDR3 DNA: TGTGCCAGCAGTGTGGGGGGAGGGCCTTTAACAGATACGCAGTATTTT

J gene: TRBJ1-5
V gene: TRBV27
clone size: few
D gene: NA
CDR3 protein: CASSLNPPGNQPQHF
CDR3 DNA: TGTGCCAGCAGTTTAAACCCACCAGGGAATCAGCCCCAGCATTTT

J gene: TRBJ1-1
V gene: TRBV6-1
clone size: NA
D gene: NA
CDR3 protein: CASSGDWSTEAFF
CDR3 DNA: TGTGCCAGCAGTGGGGACTGGAGCACTGAAGCTTTCTTT

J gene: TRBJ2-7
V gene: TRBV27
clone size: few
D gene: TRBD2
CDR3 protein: CASSNLRSGGLPLSYEQYF
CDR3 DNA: TGTGCCAGCAGCAACCTACGAAGCGGGGGCCTGCCCCTCTCCTACGAGCAGTACTTC

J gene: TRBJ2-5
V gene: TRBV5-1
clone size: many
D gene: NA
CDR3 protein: CASSDYGSQETQYF
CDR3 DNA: TGCGCCAGCAGCGACTACGGGAGTCAAGAGACCCAGTACTTC

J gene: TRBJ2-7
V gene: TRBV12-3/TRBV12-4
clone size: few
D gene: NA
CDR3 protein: CASSLQVGNLHEQYF
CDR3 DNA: TGTGCCAGCAGTTTACAAGTGGGCAATCTACACGAGCAGTACTTC

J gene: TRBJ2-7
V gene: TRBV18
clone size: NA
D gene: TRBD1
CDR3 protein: CASSPPERGHEQYF
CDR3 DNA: TGTGCCAGCTCACCACCGGAAAGGGGGCACGAGCAGTACTTC

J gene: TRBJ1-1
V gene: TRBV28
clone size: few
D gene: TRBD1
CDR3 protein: CASTRARAYRGLNTEAFF
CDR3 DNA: TGTGCCAGCACCAGGGCGAGGGCTTACAGGGGGCTGAACACTGAAGCTTTCTTT

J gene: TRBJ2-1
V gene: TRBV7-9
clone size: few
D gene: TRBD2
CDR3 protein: CASSLDRTSGSSRQFF
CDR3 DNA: TGTGCCAGCAGCCTCGACCGGACTAGCGGGAGTTCTCGGCAGTTCTTC

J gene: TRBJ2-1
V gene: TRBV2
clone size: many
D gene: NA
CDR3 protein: CASSEIVWASDNEQFF
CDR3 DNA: TGTGCCAGCAGTGAAATTGTATGGGCTAGCGACAATGAGCAGTTCTTC

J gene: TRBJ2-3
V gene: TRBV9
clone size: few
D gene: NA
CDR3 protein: CASSVAKGGPIADTQYF
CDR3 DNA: TGTGCCAGCAGCGTAGCTAAAGGGGGGCCTATCGCAGATACGCAGTATTTT

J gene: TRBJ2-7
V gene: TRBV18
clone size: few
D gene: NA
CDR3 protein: CASSPPAGRSYEQYF
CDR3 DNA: TGTGCCAGCTCACCACCTGCAGGGCGCTCCTACGAGCAGTACTTC

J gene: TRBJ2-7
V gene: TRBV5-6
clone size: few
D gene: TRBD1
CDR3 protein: CASNRITGAYEQYF
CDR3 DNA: TGTGCCAGCAACAGAATTACAGGGGCCTACGAGCAGTACTTC

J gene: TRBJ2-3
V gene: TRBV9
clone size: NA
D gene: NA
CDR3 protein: CASSVREGMGSGIIRSTDTQYF
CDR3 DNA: TGTGCCAGCAGCGTCCGCGAAGGGATGGGTAGCGGAATAATACGTAGCACAGATACGCAGTATTTT

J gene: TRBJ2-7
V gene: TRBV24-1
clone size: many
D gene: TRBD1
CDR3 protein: CATRRDRGPNEQYF
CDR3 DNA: TGTGCCACCCGCCGGGACAGGGGGCCAAACGAGCAGTACTTC

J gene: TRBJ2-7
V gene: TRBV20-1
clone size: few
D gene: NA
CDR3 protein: CSGVKLGVKEQYF
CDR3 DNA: TGCAGTGGAGTCAAGTTAGGGGTCAAAGAGCAGTACTTC

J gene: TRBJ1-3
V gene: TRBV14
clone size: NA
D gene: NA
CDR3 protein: CASSRHFGRNTIYF
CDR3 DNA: TGTGCCAGCAGCCGCCACTTCGGAAGAAACACCATATATTTT

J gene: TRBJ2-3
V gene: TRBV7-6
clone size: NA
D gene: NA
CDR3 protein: CASSSARPDTQYF
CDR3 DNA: TGTGCCAGCAGCTCCGCCCGACCAGATACGCAGTATTTT

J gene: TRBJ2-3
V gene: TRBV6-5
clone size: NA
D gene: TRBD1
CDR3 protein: CAGSYSTGEQDTQYF
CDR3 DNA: TGTGCCGGCAGTTACTCCACAGGGGAACAAGATACGCAGTATTTT

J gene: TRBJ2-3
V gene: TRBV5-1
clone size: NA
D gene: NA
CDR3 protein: CASSLGDITTQYF
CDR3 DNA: TGCGCCAGCAGCTTGGGGGACATCACTACGCAGTATTTT

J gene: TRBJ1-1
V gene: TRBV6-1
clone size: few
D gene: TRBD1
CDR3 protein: CASSREGQGLTEAFF
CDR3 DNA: TGTGCCAGCAGTAGGGAGGGACAGGGTCTGACTGAAGCTTTCTTT

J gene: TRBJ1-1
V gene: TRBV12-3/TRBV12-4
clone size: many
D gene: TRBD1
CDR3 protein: CASSLGDRGRAEAFF
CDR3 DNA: TGTGCCAGCAGTTTAGGGGACAGGGGGCGGGCTGAAGCTTTCTTT

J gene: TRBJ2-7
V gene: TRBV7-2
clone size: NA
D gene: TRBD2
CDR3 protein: CASAMLAGGLNEQYF
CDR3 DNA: TGTGCCAGCGCTATGCTAGCGGGAGGCCTAAACGAGCAGTACTTC

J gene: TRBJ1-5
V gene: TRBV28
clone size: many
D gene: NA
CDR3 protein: CASSLESPYSNQPQHF
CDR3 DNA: TGTGCCAGCAGTTTAGAATCCCCGTATAGCAATCAGCCCCAGCATTTT

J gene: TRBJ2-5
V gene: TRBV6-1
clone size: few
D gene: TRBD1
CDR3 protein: CASTQTGRETQYF
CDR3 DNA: TGTGCCAGCACTCAGACAGGGAGAGAGACCCAGTACTTC

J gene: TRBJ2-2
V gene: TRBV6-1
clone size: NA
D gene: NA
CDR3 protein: CASSQRSTGELFF
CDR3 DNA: TGTGCCAGCAGCCAAAGAAGTACCGGGGAGCTGTTTTTT

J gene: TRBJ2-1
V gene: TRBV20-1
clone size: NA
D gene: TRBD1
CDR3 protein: CSAGPGQSSYNEQFF
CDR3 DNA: TGCAGTGCTGGCCCGGGACAGAGCTCCTACAATGAGCAGTTCTTC

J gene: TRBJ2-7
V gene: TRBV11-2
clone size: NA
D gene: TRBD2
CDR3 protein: CASSLGLALYEQYF
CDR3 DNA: TGTGCCAGCAGCCTCGGACTAGCTCTCTACGAGCAGTACTTC

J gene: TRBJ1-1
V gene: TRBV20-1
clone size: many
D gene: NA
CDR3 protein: CSAIVGFRWDTEAFF
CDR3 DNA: TGCAGTGCTATCGTCGGGTTCAGGTGGGACACTGAAGCTTTCTTT